A selection of T cell receptor beta chains follows, all from one sample in a study of blood T cell repertoires in COVID-19. Only in-frame clones appear in the TCRdb table, and some are missing; sequencing was by immunoSEQ multiplex PCR. This table holds nearly 350,000 clones, 90% to 95% found once. Sequencing was done on a sample of peripheral blood. The receptor set was obtained from a young woman who had recovered from COVID-19. CDR3s include the opening cysteine and the closing phenylalanine or tryptophan. D genes are given only for firm matches. The listing skips clone size in some rows; elsewhere it reads once, few, many or a size class.

v_call: TRBV5-1; clone_size: .; j_call: TRBJ2-3; d_call: TRBD2; cdr3_aa: CASSRTTGLAGGADTQYF; cdr3_nt: TGCGCCAGCAGCCGGACCACGGGACTAGCGGGAGGAGCAGATACGCAGTATTTT
v_call: TRBV9; clone_size: few; j_call: TRBJ1-1; d_call: TRBD1; cdr3_aa: CASSLRQGAEAFF; cdr3_nt: TGTGCCAGCAGCCTTAGACAGGGGGCCGAAGCTTTCTTT
v_call: TRBV6-6; clone_size: .; j_call: TRBJ2-1; d_call: .; cdr3_aa: CASSYAGVNEQFF; cdr3_nt: TGTGCCAGCAGTTACGCAGGGGTTAATGAGCAGTTCTTC
v_call: TRBV19; clone_size: .; j_call: TRBJ1-5; d_call: TRBD1; cdr3_aa: CASTPDRSQPQHF; cdr3_nt: TGTGCCAGTACCCCGGACAGGAGTCAGCCCCAGCATTTT
v_call: TRBV11-3; clone_size: .; j_call: TRBJ2-3; d_call: TRBD2; cdr3_aa: CASRAGVTSGRETDTQYF; cdr3_nt: TGTGCCAGCAGGGCCGGCGTGACTAGCGGGAGAGAGACAGATACGCAGTATTTT
v_call: TRBV19; clone_size: .; j_call: TRBJ2-3; d_call: TRBD1; cdr3_aa: CASKNLDRGTDTQYF; cdr3_nt: TGTGCCAGTAAGAATTTGGACAGGGGCACAGATACGCAGTATTTT
v_call: TRBV15; clone_size: .; j_call: TRBJ2-1; d_call: TRBD1; cdr3_aa: CATRRGKDRAYNEQFF; cdr3_nt: TGTGCCACCAGGAGGGGCAAGGACAGGGCCTACAATGAGCAGTTCTTC
v_call: TRBV14; clone_size: .; j_call: TRBJ2-1; d_call: .; cdr3_aa: CASSPGTPSSYNEQFF; cdr3_nt: TGTGCCAGCAGCCCCGGGACTCCTAGCTCCTACAATGAGCAGTTCTTC
v_call: TRBV10-3; clone_size: .; j_call: TRBJ1-2; d_call: TRBD1; cdr3_aa: CANSWTNRGVWNYGYTF; cdr3_nt: TGTGCCAACTCTTGGACCAACAGGGGAGTGTGGAACTATGGCTACACCTTC
v_call: TRBV27; clone_size: .; j_call: TRBJ1-6; d_call: .; cdr3_aa: CATSPGNLNSPLHF; cdr3_nt: TGTGCCACCAGTCCCGGGAACCTTAATTCACCCCTCCACTTT
v_call: TRBV5-6; clone_size: .; j_call: TRBJ2-1; d_call: .; cdr3_aa: CASSLSGGSSYNEQFF; cdr3_nt: TGTGCCAGCAGCTTGTCAGGGGGGAGCTCCTACAATGAGCAGTTCTTC
v_call: TRBV7-9; clone_size: .; j_call: TRBJ1-2; d_call: TRBD1; cdr3_aa: CASSVGTEHPYGYTF; cdr3_nt: TGTGCCAGCAGCGTGGGGACAGAACACCCCTATGGCTACACCTTC
v_call: TRBV5-4; clone_size: .; j_call: TRBJ2-5; d_call: TRBD2; cdr3_aa: CASSPRLAGGQETQYF; cdr3_nt: TGTGCCAGCAGCCCCCGACTAGCGGGAGGTCAAGAGACCCAGTACTTC
v_call: TRBV5-1; clone_size: once; j_call: TRBJ2-2; d_call: .; cdr3_aa: CASRPGVTGELFF; cdr3_nt: TGCGCCAGCCGGCCAGGGGTCACCGGGGAGCTGTTTTTT
v_call: TRBV10-3; clone_size: .; j_call: TRBJ1-6; d_call: TRBD1; cdr3_aa: CAISRQGTSYNSPLHF; cdr3_nt: TGTGCCATCAGCCGACAGGGGACCTCCTATAATTCACCCCTCCACTTT
v_call: TRBV5-1; clone_size: .; j_call: TRBJ2-3; d_call: .; cdr3_aa: CASSGEVADTQYF; cdr3_nt: TGCGCCAGCAGCGGGGAGGTTGCCGATACGCAGTATTTT
v_call: TRBV24-1; clone_size: once; j_call: TRBJ2-3; d_call: TRBD2; cdr3_aa: CATSDFSEYSGIGTDTQYF; cdr3_nt: TGTGCCACCAGTGATTTCTCCGAATATAGCGGGATTGGCACAGATACGCAGTATTTT
v_call: TRBV4-1; clone_size: once; j_call: TRBJ2-2; d_call: .; cdr3_aa: CASSLIGGIGELFF; cdr3_nt: TGCGCCAGCAGCCTAATAGGCGGTATCGGGGAGCTGTTTTTT
v_call: TRBV7-2; clone_size: once; j_call: TRBJ2-1; d_call: TRBD2; cdr3_aa: CASSQGTSVLDNEQFF; cdr3_nt: TGTGCCAGCAGCCAGGGGACTAGCGTTCTTGACAATGAGCAGTTCTTC
v_call: TRBV5-1; clone_size: .; j_call: TRBJ1-1; d_call: TRBD1; cdr3_aa: CASRPGTGRGTEAFF; cdr3_nt: TGCGCCAGCAGACCCGGGACAGGGAGAGGGACTGAAGCTTTCTTT
v_call: TRBV19; clone_size: .; j_call: TRBJ2-3; d_call: TRBD2; cdr3_aa: CASRETSGVTDTQYF; cdr3_nt: TGTGCCAGTAGGGAAACTAGCGGGGTCACAGATACGCAGTATTTT
v_call: TRBV2; clone_size: .; j_call: TRBJ2-3; d_call: .; cdr3_aa: CAGRLGLPSSTDTQYF; cdr3_nt: TGTGCCGGACGTTTAGGACTACCCTCTAGCACAGATACGCAGTATTTT
v_call: TRBV24-1; clone_size: .; j_call: TRBJ2-1; d_call: .; cdr3_aa: CATSDYPVAGTPLRGEQFF; cdr3_nt: TGTGCCACCAGTGATTACCCCGTGGCCGGGACTCCTCTACGAGGTGAGCAGTTCTTC
v_call: TRBV30; clone_size: .; j_call: TRBJ1-5; d_call: .; cdr3_aa: CAWSRKGAQPQHF; cdr3_nt: TGTGCCTGGAGTAGGAAGGGAGCCCAGCCCCAGCATTTT
v_call: TRBV9; clone_size: .; j_call: TRBJ2-3; d_call: .; cdr3_aa: CASSVVGGRTDTQYF; cdr3_nt: TGTGCCAGCAGCGTAGTTGGAGGGCGAACAGATACGCAGTATTTT
v_call: TRBV9; clone_size: .; j_call: TRBJ2-1; d_call: .; cdr3_aa: CASSVGGRAGNEQFF; cdr3_nt: TGTGCCAGCAGCGTGGGTGGGAGAGCAGGAAATGAGCAGTTCTTC
v_call: TRBV30; clone_size: .; j_call: TRBJ2-3; d_call: TRBD2; cdr3_aa: CAWRGSGKADTQYF; cdr3_nt: TGTGCCTGGAGAGGTAGCGGGAAGGCAGATACGCAGTATTTT
v_call: TRBV5-1; clone_size: .; j_call: TRBJ1-2; d_call: TRBD1; cdr3_aa: CASSSRTGAYGYTF; cdr3_nt: TGCGCCAGCAGCTCACGGACAGGGGCCTATGGCTACACCTTC
v_call: TRBV7-9; clone_size: .; j_call: TRBJ2-1; d_call: .; cdr3_aa: CASSTWGGRNYNEQFF; cdr3_nt: TGTGCCAGCAGTACTTGGGGGGGCCGAAATTACAATGAGCAGTTCTTC
v_call: TRBV9; clone_size: .; j_call: TRBJ2-3; d_call: TRBD2; cdr3_aa: CASSLAGGSDTQYF; cdr3_nt: TGTGCCAGCAGCCTAGCGGGAGGGTCAGATACGCAGTATTTT
v_call: TRBV4-3; clone_size: .; j_call: TRBJ1-2; d_call: .; cdr3_aa: CASSPRISYGYTF; cdr3_nt: TGCGCCAGCAGCCCACGAATTAGCTATGGCTACACCTTC
v_call: TRBV27; clone_size: .; j_call: TRBJ1-2; d_call: TRBD1; cdr3_aa: CASSLLGQGVYGYTF; cdr3_nt: TGTGCCAGCAGTCTCCTGGGACAGGGCGTCTATGGCTACACCTTC
v_call: TRBV7-2; clone_size: .; j_call: TRBJ2-3; d_call: .; cdr3_aa: CASSLELVTDTQYF; cdr3_nt: TGTGCCAGCAGCCTCGAACTAGTCACAGATACGCAGTATTTT
v_call: TRBV9; clone_size: .; j_call: TRBJ2-1; d_call: TRBD2; cdr3_aa: CASSVVPAGGLYEQFF; cdr3_nt: TGTGCCAGCAGCGTAGTCCCTGCGGGAGGTTTATATGAGCAGTTCTTC
v_call: TRBV6-2/TRBV6-3; clone_size: .; j_call: TRBJ1-2; d_call: TRBD1; cdr3_aa: CASSLTGLQGYTF; cdr3_nt: TGTGCCAGCAGTTTGACAGGGTTGCAAGGCTACACCTTC